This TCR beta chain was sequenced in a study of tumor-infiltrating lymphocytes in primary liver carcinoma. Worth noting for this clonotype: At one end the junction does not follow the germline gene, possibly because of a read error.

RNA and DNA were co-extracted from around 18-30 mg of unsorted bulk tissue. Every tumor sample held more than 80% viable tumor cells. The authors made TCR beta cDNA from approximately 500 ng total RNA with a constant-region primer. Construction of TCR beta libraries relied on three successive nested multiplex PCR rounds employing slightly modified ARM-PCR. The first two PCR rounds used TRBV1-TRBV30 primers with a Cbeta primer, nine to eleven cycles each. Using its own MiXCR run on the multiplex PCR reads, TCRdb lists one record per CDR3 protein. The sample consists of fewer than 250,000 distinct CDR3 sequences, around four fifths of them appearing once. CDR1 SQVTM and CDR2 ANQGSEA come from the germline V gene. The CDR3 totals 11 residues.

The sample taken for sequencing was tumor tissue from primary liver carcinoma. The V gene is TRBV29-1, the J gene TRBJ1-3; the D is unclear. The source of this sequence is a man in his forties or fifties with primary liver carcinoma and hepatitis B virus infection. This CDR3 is CSVHSGNTIYF. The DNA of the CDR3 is TGCAGCGTGCACTCTGGAAACACTATATATTTT.